Following are 18 T cell receptor beta chains from one sample sequenced in a study of blood T cell repertoires in COVID-19 (dated by TCRdb to between 2020 and 2021). Libraries were made using the immunoSEQ multiplex PCR assay. Imported from immuneACCESS, the table was reduced by TCRdb to in-frame sequences with V and J called. These copies leave out some clones; in studies compared against another copy, an unresolved V gene accounts for under half, and the cause of the remainder is not known. This sample holds around 330,000 clones; roughly 85% were observed only once. The leading ten clones occupy under 2% of the sample. Specimen: PBMCs or T cells enriched from blood (not recorded which). These receptors were collected from a woman between 25 and 40 years old who had been exposed to COVID-19.

The chain has TRBV4-2 and TRBJ2-5; 10 nucleotides match TRBD2. Losses at the gene ends were 8 bases for V and 2 bases for J; bases not matched to a gene: 17. This CDR3 comprises 18 residues. Germline CDR1 LGHNA, CDR2 YNFKEQ. CDR3 DNA sequence: TGTGCCAGCGGCCCTTCGTCGGCTAGCGGGGGACATCAAGAGACCCAGTACTTC. It translates to CASGPSSASGGHQETQYF.

The J gene is TRBJ2-7, the V gene TRBV28, with 7 bases identical to TRBD2. The CDR3 sequence is 15 residues long. Germline V gives CDR1 MDHEN, CDR2 SYDVKM. Trimming removed 6 bases from V and 4 bases from J; junction bases left unmatched: 12. The CDR3 coding sequence is TGTGCCAGCAGCCAGGGAGGGCCGTTATTGTACGAGCAGTACTTC. As protein: CASSQGGPLLYEQYF.

The chain combines TRBV27 with TRBJ2-7; 15 bases fit TRBD2. Germline CDR1 is MNHEY and CDR2 is SMNVEV (reference sequence). The CDR3 is 16 residues long. The V and J ends lost 1 base and 5 bases, in that order; junction bases with no gene match: 3. CDR3 residues: CASSLLGTSGRNEQYF. The CDR3 DNA sequence: TGTGCCAGCAGTTTATTGGGGACTAGCGGGAGGAACGAGCAGTACTTC.

V and J are TRBV6-5 and TRBJ1-2; 7 bases match TRBD1. V shed 9 bases and J 6 bases; nucleotides not matched to a gene: 10. Germline values: CDR1 MNHEY, CDR2 SVGAGI. The CDR3 loop spans 13 amino acids. The CDR3 is CASDYRGGNGYTF. For the CDR3, the DNA is TGTGCCAGTGACTACAGGGGTGGTAATGGCTACACCTTC.

This clone turned up a few times. The J gene is TRBJ2-3, the V gene TRBV5-4, with 8 positions matching TRBD1. Germline V gene data show CDR1 as SGHNT and CDR2 as YYREEE (reference sequence). The CDR3 has 16 amino acids. J was trimmed by 0 bases and V by 4 bases; bases with no gene match: 7. CDR3 nucleotide sequence: TGTGCCAGCAGCCTATGGACAGGGCTTAGCACAGATACGCAGTATTTT. Translation gives CASSLWTGLSTDTQYF.

The chain joins TRBV7-9 to TRBJ1-2, with 7 bases fitting TRBD1. The germline CDR1 and CDR2 sequences are SEHNR and FQNEAQ (reference sequence). The CDR3 is made up of 14 amino acids. J gave up 7 bases and V 3 bases, and 8 bases lay outside the gene matches. This CDR3 is CASSLRAGQTGYTF. DNA for the CDR3: TGTGCCAGCAGCTTGCGGGCGGGACAGACTGGCTACACCTTC.

The J gene is TRBJ2-7, the V gene TRBV28; 8 bases agree with TRBD2. CDR3 length equals 14 residues. The germline gives CDR1 MDHEN, CDR2 SYDVKM. The ends lost 5 bases at V and 1 base at J; junction bases unmatched: 4. The CDR3 here is CASSVGGASYEQYF. CDR3 DNA sequence: TGTGCCAGCAGTGTCGGGGGGGCGTCCTACGAGCAGTACTTC.

The chain has TRBV29-1 and TRBJ1-6; 8 nucleotides agree with TRBD1. Germline V CDR1 and CDR2: SQVTM, ANQGSEA. CDR3 length equals 13 residues. V trimming: 8 bases; J trimming: 9 bases; junction bases outside the gene matches: 9. CDR3 protein: CSFRGQGASPLHF. The CDR3 DNA is TGCAGCTTTCGGGGGCAGGGGGCTTCACCCCTCCACTTT.

The V call is TRBV5-1, the J call TRBJ1-4; 9 bases align to TRBD1. CDR3 length equals 13 residues. Germline V gene lookup returns CDR1 SGHRS and CDR2 YFSETQ. The junction had 7 bases not matched to a gene; V was cut back by 4 bases and J by 12 bases. The CDR3 reads CASSPGQGNELFF. The CDR3 coding sequence is TGCGCCAGCAGCCCGGGACAGGGTAACGAACTGTTTTTT.

This chain uses TRBV6-4 with TRBJ1-5; 12 nucleotides agree with TRBD1. The J segment lost 0 bases and the V segment lost 7 bases, leaving 7 bases of the junction unmatched. Germline values: CDR1 MRHNA, CDR2 SNTAGT. This CDR3 is 17 amino acids long. In DNA, the CDR3 is TGTGCCAGCATACCGGGACAGGGGGCGTGTAGCAATCAGCCCCAGCATTTT. Translation: CASIPGQGACSNQPQHF.

This rearrangement joins TRBV6-5 to TRBJ1-2, with D possibly being TRBD1 (6 bases). V was pared by 7 bases and J by 4 bases, with 13 bases between. Germline CDR1 MNHEY, CDR2 SVGAGI. The CDR3 contains 13 residues. This chain's CDR3 is CASKWVGGYGYTF. CDR3 DNA: TGTGCCAGCAAGTGGGTAGGGGGCTATGGCTACACCTTC.

The chain employs TRBV7-9 and TRBJ1-1; 7 bases align to TRBD1. The germline gives CDR1 SEHNR, CDR2 FQNEAQ (reference sequence). Trimming took 5 bases from V and 0 from J; bases not matched to a gene: 6. The CDR3 contains 15 residues. The CDR3 loop is CASSERQGLNTEAFF. In nucleotides, the CDR3 is TGTGCCAGCAGCGAGAGACAGGGTTTGAACACTGAAGCTTTCTTT.

This chain links TRBV9 with TRBJ2-3, with a possible D match to TRBD2 (6 bases). V was cut by 0 bases and J by 0 bases, with 11 bases left in between. From germline, CDR1 is SGDLS and CDR2 YYNGEE. This CDR3 has 16 residues. CDR3: CASSVGRGSSTDTQYF. As DNA, the CDR3 is TGTGCCAGCAGCGTAGGGCGGGGATCTAGCACAGATACGCAGTATTTT. The whole variable domain, remainder taken from reference TRBV9 and TRBJ2-3, is DSGVTQTPKHLITATGQRVTLRCSPRSGDLSVYWYQQSLDQGLQFLIQYYNGEERAKGNILERFSAQQFPDLHSELNLSSLELGDSALYFCASSVGRGSSTDTQYFGPGTRLTVL.

CDR3 DNA: TGTGCCAGCTCAATACCAGGGGGTCGTACTGAAGCTTTCTTT. This translates into CASSIPGGRTEAFF. The chain couples TRBV18 to TRBJ1-1; 7 bases match TRBD1. CDR1 is KGHSH, CDR2 LQKENI, per germline. Germline trimming cut 5 bases from V and 5 bases from J; bases unmatched to any gene: 8. The length of the CDR3 is 14 residues.

This chain connects TRBV6-2 or TRBV6-3 to TRBJ2-7; the match to TRBD1 covers 8 bases. Germline V gene sequence: CDR1 MNHEY, CDR2 SVGEGT. With V trimmed by 2 bases and J by 0 bases, 3 bases remained unmatched. The CDR3 extends over 15 amino acids. CDR3 loop: CASSYRQGFSYEQYF. DNA for the CDR3: TGTGCCAGCAGTTACAGACAGGGGTTCTCCTACGAGCAGTACTTC.

This clone is a singleton in its sample. This chain connects TRBV20-1 to TRBJ2-6, with D tentatively TRBD1 (5 bases). V gave up 3 bases and J gave up 0 bases, with 9 bases separating them. The germline V gene encodes CDR1 DFQATT and CDR2 SNEGSKA (reference sequence). This CDR3 region has 15 residues. The CDR3 coding sequence is TGCAGTGCTAGTACAGGCTACTCTGGGGCCAACGTCCTGACTTTC. Translating it yields CSASTGYSGANVLTF.

V is TRBV6-5 and J is TRBJ1-1; a weak D match, TRBD1 (5 bases). Germline V CDR1 and CDR2: MNHEY, SVGAGI. V was pared by 5 bases and J by 2 bases, with 12 bases between. The length of the CDR3 is 14 residues. CDR3 nucleotide sequence: TGTGCCAGCAGTACTGGGGGGGTTAACACTGAAGCTTTCTTT. This sequence encodes CASSTGGVNTEAFF.

As regards this clone: The same CDR3 can be traced to other DNA sequences in this sample. The chain uses TRBV28 and TRBJ2-2, with 8 positions matching TRBD1. CDR1 and CDR2 (germline): MDHEN, SYDVKM. Trimming cost V 5 bases and J 2 bases; bases outside gene matches: 7. The CDR3 length is 16 residues. The CDR3 nucleotides read TGTGCCAGCAGTCTCCTATCAGGGGGCAACACCGGGGAGCTGTTTTTT. Amino acid sequence: CASSLLSGGNTGELFF.